The 2 T cell receptor beta chains presented below share a single source sample, sequenced in a study of CD8+ T cells in alopecia areata. The sequencing template was cDNA reverse transcribed from extracted RNA. TCRdb's table, derived via immunoSEQ multiplex PCR, lists solely in-frame clones and lacks some. Sampling found about 270,000 clones, none seen once. Using CD4, CD8alpha, NKG2D, NKG2ACE and other markers, pooled cutaneous lymph node cells were sorted. Input material: CD4+ T cells sorted from a lymph node. All receptors derive from a C3H/HeJ mouse with alopecia areata. The mice in this strain carry MHC haplotype H2-k.

About this clone itself: Gene names and germline match the mouse. Coverage ceases 4 residues before the CDR3 finishes, and the germline J gene fills in the end. The rearrangement links TRBV13-2 to TRBJ2-2, with 11 bases aligning to TRBD2. Germline V gives CDR1 NNHNN, CDR2 SYGAGS (reference sequence). The junction had 4 bases not matched to a gene; V was cut back by 5 bases and J by 4 bases. The CDR3 sequence is 15 residues long. The CDR3 reads CASGDWGATTGQLYF. The sequenced CDR3 bases are TGTGCCAGCGGGGACTGGGGGGCAACCACCGGG.

This clone turned up a few times. Gene names and germline match the mouse. From the germline J gene comes the end of the CDR3, since the read stops 4 residues before it. V usage is TRBV13-1 and J usage is TRBJ2-5; perhaps TRBD1 as D (7 bases). Germline CDR1 is NSHNY and CDR2 is SYGAGN. The CDR3 runs 13 residues. The sequenced CDR3 bases are TGTGCCAGCAGTGAATCAGGGGGGGAC. Protein: CASSESGGD. The full CDR3 protein is CASSESGGDTQYF.